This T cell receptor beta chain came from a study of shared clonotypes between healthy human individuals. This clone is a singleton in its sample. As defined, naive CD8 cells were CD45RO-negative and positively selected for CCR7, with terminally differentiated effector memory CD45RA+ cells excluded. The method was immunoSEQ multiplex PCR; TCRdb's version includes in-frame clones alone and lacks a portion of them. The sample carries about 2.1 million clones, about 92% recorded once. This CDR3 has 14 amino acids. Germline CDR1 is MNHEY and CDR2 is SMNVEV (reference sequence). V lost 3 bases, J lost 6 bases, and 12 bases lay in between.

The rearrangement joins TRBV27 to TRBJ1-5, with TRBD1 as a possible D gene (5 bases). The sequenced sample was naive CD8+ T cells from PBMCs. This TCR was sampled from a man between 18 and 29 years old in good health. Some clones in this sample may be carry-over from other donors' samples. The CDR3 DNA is TGTGCCAGCAGTTTCATCGGGGCGGGTCAGCCCCAGCATTTT. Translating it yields CASSFIGAGQPQHF.